This TCR beta chain appears in the sequencing data of a study of blood T cell repertoires in COVID-19. The ends were cut back, 1 base at V and 1 base at J, with 8 bases in the middle. This CDR3 region has 14 residues. Per the germline V gene, CDR1 is SGHDT and CDR2 is YYEEEE. Study processing details: The authors estimated nucleated cell counts from reference gene primer amplification. TCRdb's copy holds only in-frame clones and misses some; the assay was immunoSEQ multiplex PCR. V and J calls and clone size are those listed in that table; D and trimming were worked out from the DNA. The table records fewer than 250,000 clones, around 85% of them present only once.

The sequence was obtained from a woman aged 50 to 60 with acute COVID-19. What was sequenced was PBMCs or T cells enriched from blood (not recorded which). The chain uses TRBV5-6 and TRBJ2-5; TRBD1 might be the D (6 bases). The CDR3 coding sequence is TGTGCCAGCAGCTTGCGGGACACCCAAGAGACCCAGTACTTC. Protein product: CASSLRDTQETQYF.